This T cell receptor (beta chain) derives from a study of shared clonotypes between healthy human individuals. Study-level background: Per donor, CD8 memory used one plate, CD8 naive used two, CD4 memory used three and CD4 naive used three.

Findings of the study overall: Larger estimated richness was generally seen in naive subsets than in memory subsets.

Germline V gives CDR1 SGHNT, CDR2 YENEEA. V lost 5 bases and J 3 bases, leaving 7 bases between the germline ends. The CDR3 has 13 residues. On this clone itself: The antigen remains undetermined. A much more abundant neighbour one base away suggests this may be a read error.

Sorted-subset replicate PCR reactions were performed with about 200 ng DNA, corresponding to roughly 30,000 T cell genomes. The repertoire was sequenced with immunoSEQ multiplex PCR; TCRdb's copy has only in-frame clones and lacks some. The sample includes about 980,000 clones, 76% seen only once; the top ten take about 1.5%. The sequencing input was memory CD4+ T cells sorted from blood. Subset of the sample: CD45RA-negative fraction. This chain joins TRBV11-3 and TRBJ2-2, with D perhaps assigned TRBD1 or TRBD2 (6 bases each). This sequence was found in a man between 18 and 35 years old in good health. DNA of the CDR3: TGTGCCAGCAGCAGGGGGGACACCGGGGAGCTGTTTTTT. This encodes CASSRGDTGELFF.